The next 30 T cell receptor beta chains were all read from a single sample in a study of early T cells in non-severe SARS-CoV-2 infection. In TCRdb, the 5' RACE reads were re-called with MiXCR into one record per CDR3 protein. The repertoire includes about 70,000 distinct CDR3 sequences, about 10% of them detected once, and about 4.4% sits in the top ten. Source material: whole blood. These receptors were collected from an adult who was a healthcare worker with PCR-confirmed SARS-CoV-2 infection or an uninfected control (not recorded which).

The chain couples TRBV29-1 to TRBJ1-2, with 7 bases matching TRBD1. Trimming cost V 6 bases and J 3 bases; bases outside gene matches: 7. The CDR3 is 13 residues long. In germline, CDR1 is SQVTM, CDR2 ANQGSEA. CDR3 protein: CSVGPTGDYGYTF. The CDR3 DNA is TGCAGCGTCGGCCCTACAGGGGACTATGGCTACACCTTC.

The table lists this clonotype with many counts. The genes are TRBV10-3 and TRBJ2-3, with D maybe TRBD1 (5 bases). The length of the CDR3 is 14 residues. CDR1 is ENHRY, CDR2 SYGVKD, per germline. V lost 7 bases and J lost 1, with 12 bases in between. In nucleotides, the CDR3 is TGTGCCATCAACGGACACGATGGCACAGATACGCAGTATTTT. This codes for CAINGHDGTDTQYF.

This clonotype came up many times. The chain employs TRBV4-3 and TRBJ1-1; D is uncertain. V was cut by 0 bases and J by 4 bases, with 12 bases left in between. CDR3 size: 15 residues. Germline V gene sequence: CDR1 LGHNA, CDR2 YSLEER. The CDR3 bases are TGCGCCAGCAGCCAAGATGGAGACCGGGCCACTGAAGCTTTCTTT. Protein product: CASSQDGDRATEAFF.

There are many counts of this clonotype. The chain couples TRBV27 to TRBJ2-5; the D is unclear. CDR3 length: 13 amino acids. From germline, CDR1 is MNHEY and CDR2 SMNVEV (reference sequence). V lost 2 bases to trimming and J lost 1 base, with 5 bases between them. Here the CDR3 DNA reads TGTGCCAGCAGTTTACGTTTCCAAGAGACCCAGTACTTC. It encodes CASSLRFQETQYF.

This clonotype has a handful of counts. This rearrangement joins TRBV7-8 to TRBJ2-3; no clear D. Trimming removed 1 base at V and 4 bases at J, with 12 bases between. Germline V lookup: CDR1 SGHVS, CDR2 FQNEAQ. The length of the CDR3 is 15 residues. DNA for the CDR3: TGTGCCAGCAGCTTAGACGACGCCGGCGCAGATACGCAGTATTTT. It is translated as CASSLDDAGADTQYF.

This clonotype was seen more than once but under ten times. The chain carries TRBV30 and TRBJ1-1; D may be TRBD1 (5 bases). Germline assignment: CDR1 GTSNPN and CDR2 SVGIG (reference sequence). This CDR3 is built from 13 residues. V was clipped by 3 bases and J by 1 base, with 9 bases between them. In DNA, the CDR3 is TGTGCCTGGAGGGGCAGGGCGAACACTGAAGCTTTCTTT. Translation: CAWRGRANTEAFF.

V is TRBV9 and J is TRBJ1-6; no definite D call. The CDR3 is made up of 14 amino acids. V shed 4 bases and J shed 7 bases, with 12 bases lying between them. Germline assignment: CDR1 SGDLS and CDR2 YYNGEE. The CDR3 protein is CASSQRTDNSPLHF. Written as DNA, the CDR3 is TGTGCCAGCAGCCAACGGACGGACAATTCACCCCTCCACTTT.

This clonotype was counted between two and nine times. The chain joins TRBV6-1 to TRBJ2-7; the match to TRBD2 covers 11 bases. The CDR3 is 16 amino acids. V lost 1 base and J lost 3; bases outside the gene matches: 5. The germline gives CDR1 MNHNS, CDR2 SASEGT. CDR3 nucleotide sequence: TGTGCCAGCAGTGAAGGTGCTAGCGGGGGGTTCTACGAGCAGTACTTC. It encodes CASSEGASGGFYEQYF.

This clonotype was observed many times. The rearrangement links TRBV7-2 to TRBJ2-3; weak D call: TRBD2 (6 bases). From germline, CDR1 is SGHTA and CDR2 FQGNSA. The CDR3 length is 16 residues. Trimming took off 0 bases at V and 4 bases at J, with 14 bases between the two ends. The CDR3 loop is CASSLATTSFADTQYF. The CDR3 nucleotides are TGTGCCAGCAGCTTAGCCACGACTAGTTTTGCAGATACGCAGTATTTT. The complete variable domain, with remaining parts taken from reference TRBV7-2 and TRBJ2-3, reads GAGVSQSPSNKVTEKGKDVELRCDPISGHTALYWYRQSLGQGLEFLIYFQGNSAPDKSGLPSDRFSAERTGGSVSTLTIQRTQQEDSAVYLCASSLATTSFADTQYFGPGTRLTVL.

In its sample, this clonotype was seen a few times. The chain has TRBV21-1 and TRBJ2-1. TRBV21-1 is shown as a pseudogene. This CDR3 comprises 12 residues. The CDR3, as DNA: TGTGCCAGCAGCAACCCGTACAATGAGCAGTTCTTC. It specifies CASSNPYNEQFF.

The table lists this clonotype with many counts. The rearrangement joins TRBV7-2 to TRBJ2-7, with D tentatively TRBD1 or TRBD2 (5 bases each). There are 14 residues in the CDR3. Germline V gives CDR1 SGHTA, CDR2 FQGNSA. Trimming cost V 3 bases and J 3 bases, with 12 bases left between them. CDR3 loop: CASSFRDGLYEQYF. The CDR3 nucleotides read TGTGCCAGCAGCTTCAGGGACGGACTCTACGAGCAGTACTTC.

V is TRBV7-9 and J is TRBJ2-2; 10 bases fit TRBD1. This CDR3 is built from 15 residues. The germline CDR1 and CDR2 sequences are SEHNR and FQNEAQ (reference sequence). J was trimmed by 4 bases and V by 2 bases; bases with no gene match: 1. CDR3 residues: CASSLWDRGTGELFF. Written as DNA, the CDR3 is TGTGCCAGCAGCTTATGGGACAGGGGCACCGGGGAGCTGTTTTTT.

This clonotype occurred many times. The J gene is TRBJ2-7, the V gene TRBV7-2, with 11 positions matching TRBD1. V dropped 8 bases and J dropped 7; count of bases not matched to a gene: 10. The germline V gene encodes CDR1 SGHTA and CDR2 FQGNSA. CDR3 size: 14 residues. The DNA for the CDR3 is TGTGCCAGCGGACAGGGGGCGGACCGGGGTGAGCAGTACTTC. Translating it yields CASGQGADRGEQYF.

V usage is TRBV19 and J usage is TRBJ2-2, with D perhaps TRBD1 or TRBD2 (6 bases each). This CDR3 has 15 residues. The germline V gene encodes CDR1 LNHDA and CDR2 SQIVND (reference sequence). The germline V and J ends were trimmed by 0 bases and 6 bases, with 11 bases remaining between them. The CDR3, as DNA: TGTGCCAGTAGTATAGAAACAGGGAGGCCCGGGGAGCTGTTTTTT. Translation: CASSIETGRPGELFF.

The chain employs TRBV11-1 and TRBJ2-2; D gene unclear. Trimming removed 5 bases from V and 6 bases from J, with 16 bases in between. The germline V gene encodes CDR1 SGHAT and CDR2 FQDESV (reference sequence). This CDR3 comprises 15 residues. CDR3 sequence reads: CASSQTTLRSGELFF. CDR3 sequence (DNA): TGTGCCAGCAGCCAGACCACCCTAAGGTCCGGGGAGCTGTTTTTT.

V and J are TRBV5-1 and TRBJ1-1; 7 positions match TRBD1. J gave up 5 bases and V 3 bases, and 10 bases lay outside the gene matches. The CDR3 loop spans 15 amino acids. The germline V gene encodes CDR1 SGHRS and CDR2 YFSETQ. The CDR3 sequence is CASSSGPGGSTEAFF. The DNA of the CDR3 is TGCGCCAGCAGCTCCGGACCAGGGGGAAGTACTGAAGCTTTCTTT.

This clonotype was seen a handful of times. The CDR3 is CSARMVTEAFF. The CDR3 DNA follows: TGCAGTGCTAGAATGGTCACTGAAGCTTTCTTT. The J gene is TRBJ1-1, the V gene TRBV20-1; D gene unclear. Germline CDR1 DFQATT, CDR2 SNEGSKA (reference sequence). The length of the CDR3 is 11 residues. Trimming took off 2 bases at V and 4 bases at J, with 5 bases between the two ends.

This clonotype has just a few counts. CDR3 coding DNA: TGTGCCATCAGATCGGAGGCAGGGGGCGAAAAACTGTTTTTT. Amino acids: CAIRSEAGGEKLFF. The chain employs TRBV10-3 and TRBJ1-4; 8 nucleotides line up with TRBD1. The germline CDR1 and CDR2 sequences are ENHRY and SYGVKD. The CDR3 runs to 14 residues. V was pared by 6 bases and J by 8 bases, with 8 bases of the junction left unmatched.

At least ten counts were recorded for this clonotype. The CDR3 DNA reads TGTGCCAGCAGGGGGACAGAGGCCCACTGGGTGGGTACGCAGTATTTT. Its protein product is CASRGTEAHWVGTQYF. The V and J genes are TRBV12-3 or TRBV12-4 and TRBJ2-3, with 7 nucleotides matching TRBD1. The length of the CDR3 is 16 residues. The trim removed 6 bases at V and 8 bases at J, leaving 17 bases unmatched.

There are many counts of this clonotype. The rearrangement links TRBV6-5 to TRBJ1-1; D unresolved. V lost 0 bases, J lost 6 bases, and 8 bases lay in between. There are 13 residues in the CDR3. Germline-derived CDR1 and CDR2 are MNHEY and SVGAGI. As DNA, the CDR3 is TGTGCCAGCAGTTACTCCGGACCGCCTGAAGCTTTCTTT. Its translation: CASSYSGPPEAFF.

This clonotype showed up just a few times. The chain links TRBV7-6 to TRBJ2-1; possibly TRBD2 for D (7 bases). With 2 bases removed from V and 6 bases from J, the gap between germline ends came to 11 bases. CDR1 and CDR2 from the germline V gene are SGHVS and FNYEAQ. The CDR3 sequence is 14 residues long. The CDR3 DNA sequence: TGTGCCAGCAGCTTAAAGGGGGGGACCAATGAGCAGTTCTTC. It encodes CASSLKGGTNEQFF.

The rearrangement uses TRBV4-1 and TRBJ2-7; TRBD2 aligns across 8 bases. The CDR3 is made up of 15 amino acids. Looked up from germline, CDR1 is MGHRA and CDR2 is YSYEKL. The V and J ends lost 0 bases and 2 bases, in that order; junction bases with no gene match: 3. The CDR3 sequence: CASSQDPSGPYEQYF. The CDR3 bases are TGCGCCAGCAGCCAAGACCCTAGCGGGCCCTACGAGCAGTACTTC.

This clonotype has just a few counts. V gene TRBV20-1 combines with J gene TRBJ1-2; no definite D call. CDR3 length equals 13 residues. Germline-derived CDR1 and CDR2 are DFQATT and SNEGSKA (reference sequence). V shed 0 bases and J shed 5 bases, with 10 bases lying between them. Written as DNA, the CDR3 is TGCAGTGCTAGAGACCCCCTACGGTATGGCTACACCTTC. This translates into CSARDPLRYGYTF.

The table lists this clonotype with a few counts. The chain links TRBV6-2 or TRBV6-3 to TRBJ2-1; D may correspond to TRBD1 or TRBD2 (6 bases each). The germline CDR1 and CDR2 sequences are MNHEY and SVGEGT. The CDR3 runs to 16 residues. With 3 bases removed from V and 1 base from J, the gap between germline ends came to 13 bases. DNA of the CDR3: TGTGCCAGCAGTTATTTAGGGGGGATTTCCTACAATGAGCAGTTCTTC. This codes for CASSYLGGISYNEQFF.

This clonotype was detected ten times or more. The chain uses TRBV14 and TRBJ2-7; D is unclear. Trimming shortened V by 2 bases and J by 2 bases, and 1 base separated the two germline ends. This CDR3 comprises 11 residues. Germline V gene sequence: CDR1 SGHDN, CDR2 FVKESK. In nucleotides, the CDR3 is TGTGCCAGCAGCCAAACCTACGAGCAGTACTTC. Translated, it gives CASSQTYEQYF.

The sample holds many counts of this clonotype. The V gene is TRBV3-1, the J gene TRBJ2-1; D is unresolved. The CDR3 extends over 15 amino acids. The V gene lost 5 bases and the J gene lost 4 bases, with 15 bases spanning the gap. Germline CDR1 LGHDT, CDR2 YNNKEL (reference sequence). In nucleotides, the CDR3 is TGTGCCAGCAGCGATGGGCAGGCGAGGTACAATGAGCAGTTCTTC. Translated, it gives CASSDGQARYNEQFF.

This clonotype was detected many times. V gene TRBV11-2 combines with J gene TRBJ1-4, with D possibly matching TRBD1 (5 bases). Germline loops: CDR1 SGHAT, CDR2 FQNNGV. There are 15 residues in the CDR3. The germline V and J ends were trimmed by 0 bases and 0 bases, with 5 bases remaining between them. The CDR3 DNA follows: TGTGCCAGCAGCTTAGACAGGGCAACTAATGAAAAACTGTTTTTT. Translating it yields CASSLDRATNEKLFF.

The V and J genes are TRBV11-2 and TRBJ1-2; no reliable D call. V dropped 0 bases and J dropped 4 bases, with 9 bases sitting between them. The CDR3 is 14 amino acids. Germline-derived CDR1 and CDR2 are SGHAT and FQNNGV. The CDR3 bases are TGTGCCAGCAGCTTAGATCTTACAGTCTATGGCTACACCTTC. Its protein product is CASSLDLTVYGYTF.

The rearrangement joins TRBV7-2 to TRBJ2-1; D tentatively fits TRBD1 or TRBD2 (7 bases each). Germline values: CDR1 SGHTA, CDR2 FQGNSA. V lost 5 bases and J lost 6, with 17 bases in between. The CDR3 totals 15 residues. CDR3 amino acids: CASSPTGSGGNEQFF. DNA of the CDR3: TGTGCCAGCAGCCCGACAGGGTCGGGGGGCAATGAGCAGTTCTTC.

Only a few counts were recorded for this clonotype. The gene calls are TRBV9 and TRBJ2-6; D is ambiguous. This CDR3 is built from 17 residues. V lost 0 bases and J lost 0, with 10 bases in between. The germline gives CDR1 SGDLS, CDR2 YYNGEE. The CDR3 region is CASSVGGTHSGANVLTF. In DNA, the CDR3 is TGTGCCAGCAGCGTAGGCGGCACCCACTCTGGGGCCAACGTCCTGACTTTC.